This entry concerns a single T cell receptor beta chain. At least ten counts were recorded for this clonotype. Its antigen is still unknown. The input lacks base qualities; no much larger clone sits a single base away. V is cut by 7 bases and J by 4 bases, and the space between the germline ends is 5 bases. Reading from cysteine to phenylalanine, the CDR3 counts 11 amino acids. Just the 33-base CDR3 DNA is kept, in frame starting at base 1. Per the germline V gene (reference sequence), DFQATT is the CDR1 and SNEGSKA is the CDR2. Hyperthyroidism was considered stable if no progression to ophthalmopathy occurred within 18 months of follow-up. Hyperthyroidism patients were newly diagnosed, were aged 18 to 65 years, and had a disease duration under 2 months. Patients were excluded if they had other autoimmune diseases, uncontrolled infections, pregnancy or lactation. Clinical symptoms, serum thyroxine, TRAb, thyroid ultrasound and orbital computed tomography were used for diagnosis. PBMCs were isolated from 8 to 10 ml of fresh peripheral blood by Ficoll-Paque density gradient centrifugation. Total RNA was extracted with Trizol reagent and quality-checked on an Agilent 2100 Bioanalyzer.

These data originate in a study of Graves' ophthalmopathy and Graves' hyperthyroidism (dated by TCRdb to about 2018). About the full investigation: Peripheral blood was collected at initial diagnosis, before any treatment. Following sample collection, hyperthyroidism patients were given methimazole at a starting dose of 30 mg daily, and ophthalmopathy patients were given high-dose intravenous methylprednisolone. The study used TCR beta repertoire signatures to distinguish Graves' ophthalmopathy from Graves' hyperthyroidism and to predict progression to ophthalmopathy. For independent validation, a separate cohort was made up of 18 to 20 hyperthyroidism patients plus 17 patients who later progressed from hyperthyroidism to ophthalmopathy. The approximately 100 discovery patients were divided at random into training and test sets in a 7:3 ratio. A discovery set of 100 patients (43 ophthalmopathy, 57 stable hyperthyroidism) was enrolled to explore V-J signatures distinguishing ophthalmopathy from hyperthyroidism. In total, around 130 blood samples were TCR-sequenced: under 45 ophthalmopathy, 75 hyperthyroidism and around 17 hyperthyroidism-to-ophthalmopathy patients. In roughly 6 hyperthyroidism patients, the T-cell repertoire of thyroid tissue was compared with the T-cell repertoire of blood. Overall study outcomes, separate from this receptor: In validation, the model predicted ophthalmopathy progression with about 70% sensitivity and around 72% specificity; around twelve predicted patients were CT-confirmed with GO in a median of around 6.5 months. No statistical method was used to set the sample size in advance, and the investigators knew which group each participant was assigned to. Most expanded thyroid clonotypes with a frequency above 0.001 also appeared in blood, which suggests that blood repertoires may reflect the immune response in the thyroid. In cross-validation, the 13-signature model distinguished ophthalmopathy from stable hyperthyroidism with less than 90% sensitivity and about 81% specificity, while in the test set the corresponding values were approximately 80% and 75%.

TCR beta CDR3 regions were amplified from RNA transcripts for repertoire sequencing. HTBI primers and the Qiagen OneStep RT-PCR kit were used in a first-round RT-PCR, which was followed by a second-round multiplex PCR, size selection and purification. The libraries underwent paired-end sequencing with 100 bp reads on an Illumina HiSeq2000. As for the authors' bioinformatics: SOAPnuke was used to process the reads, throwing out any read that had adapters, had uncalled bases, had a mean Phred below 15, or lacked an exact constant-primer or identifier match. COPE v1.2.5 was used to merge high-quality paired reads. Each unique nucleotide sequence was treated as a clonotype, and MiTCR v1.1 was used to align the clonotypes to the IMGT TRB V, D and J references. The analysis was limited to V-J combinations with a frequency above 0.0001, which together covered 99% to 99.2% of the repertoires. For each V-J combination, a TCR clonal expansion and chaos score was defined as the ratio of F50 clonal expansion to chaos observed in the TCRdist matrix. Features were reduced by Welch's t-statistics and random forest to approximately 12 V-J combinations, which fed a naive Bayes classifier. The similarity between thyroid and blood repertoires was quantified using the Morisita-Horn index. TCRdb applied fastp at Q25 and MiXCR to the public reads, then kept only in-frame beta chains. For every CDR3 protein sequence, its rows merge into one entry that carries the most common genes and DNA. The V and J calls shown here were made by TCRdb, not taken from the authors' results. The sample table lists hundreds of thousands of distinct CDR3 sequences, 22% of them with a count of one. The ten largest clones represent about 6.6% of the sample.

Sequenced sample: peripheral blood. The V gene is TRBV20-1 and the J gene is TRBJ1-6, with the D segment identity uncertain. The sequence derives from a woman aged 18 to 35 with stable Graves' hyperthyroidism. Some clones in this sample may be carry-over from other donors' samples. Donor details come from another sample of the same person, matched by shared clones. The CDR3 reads CSVGYNSPLHF. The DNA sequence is TGCAGTGTAGGATATAATTCACCCCTCCACTTT.